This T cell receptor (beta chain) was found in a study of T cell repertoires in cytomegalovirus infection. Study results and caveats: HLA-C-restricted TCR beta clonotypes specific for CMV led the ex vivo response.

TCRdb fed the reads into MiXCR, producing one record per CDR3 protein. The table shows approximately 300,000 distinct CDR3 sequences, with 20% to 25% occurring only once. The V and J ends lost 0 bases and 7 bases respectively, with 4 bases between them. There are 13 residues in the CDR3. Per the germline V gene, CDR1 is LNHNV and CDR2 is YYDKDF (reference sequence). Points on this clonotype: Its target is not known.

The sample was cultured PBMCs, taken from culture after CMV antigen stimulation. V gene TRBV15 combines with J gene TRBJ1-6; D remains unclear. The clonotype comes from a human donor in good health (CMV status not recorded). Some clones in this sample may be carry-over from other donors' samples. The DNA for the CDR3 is TGTGCCACCAGCAGAGATGGGAATTCACCCCTCCACTTT. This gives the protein CATSRDGNSPLHF.